This TCR beta chain is drawn from a study of T cell changes during pregnancy in multiple sclerosis (dated by TCRdb to the late 2010s). Notes on the research overall: The study looked at changes in the T cell repertoire across pregnancy in women with multiple sclerosis.

Trimming leaves V shorter by 2 bases and J shorter by 0 bases, with the junction holding 6 bases beyond the gene matches. The CDR1 and CDR2 encoded by the germline V gene (reference sequence) are MNHEY and SMNVEV. The CDR3 spans 16 residues, from the cysteine through the phenylalanine. Only the CDR3 DNA is retained, 48 bases long and in frame from the first base. About this clone itself: Its antigen is not yet known. No base quality values were provided; no much bigger clone lies one nucleotide off.

The library was prepared using the immunoSEQ multiplex PCR assay. The clones in this table, taken by TCRdb from immuneACCESS, are in-frame only. Not every clone is retained; where verified, under half of the shortfall comes from an unresolved V gene, and the cause of the rest is unknown. Here the sample has some 95,000 clones; around 92% occur a single time. The ten largest clones add up to more than 2.5% of the sample. The sequence links TRBV27 to TRBJ1-2, with 7 junctional bases fitting TRBD1. The receptor was isolated from a female donor with multiple sclerosis, enrolled in a pregnancy study. The sample in question was peripheral blood, obtained in the first trimester of pregnancy. In nucleotide form, the sequence is TGTGCCAGCAGTTTACGATCGGGGACAGCTAACTATGGCTACACCTTC. It is translated as CASSLRSGTANYGYTF.